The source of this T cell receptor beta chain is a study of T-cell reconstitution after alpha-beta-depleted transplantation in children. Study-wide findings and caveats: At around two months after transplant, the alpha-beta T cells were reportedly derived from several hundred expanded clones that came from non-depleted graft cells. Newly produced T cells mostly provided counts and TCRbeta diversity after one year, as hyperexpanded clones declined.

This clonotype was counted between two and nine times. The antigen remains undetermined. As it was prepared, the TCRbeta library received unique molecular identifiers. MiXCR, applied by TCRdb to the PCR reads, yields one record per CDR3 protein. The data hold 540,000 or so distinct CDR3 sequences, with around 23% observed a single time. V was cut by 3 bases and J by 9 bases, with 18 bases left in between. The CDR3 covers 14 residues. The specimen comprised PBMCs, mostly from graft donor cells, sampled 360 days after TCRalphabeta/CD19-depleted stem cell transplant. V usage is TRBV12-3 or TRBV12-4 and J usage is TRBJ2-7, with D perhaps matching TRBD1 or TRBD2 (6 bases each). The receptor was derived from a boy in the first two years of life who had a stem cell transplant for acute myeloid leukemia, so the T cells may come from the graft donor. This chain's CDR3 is CASSFGTGTRGQYF. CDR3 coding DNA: TGTGCCAGCAGTTTCGGTACAGGGACTCGGGGGCAGTACTTC.